This T cell receptor (beta chain) was identified during a study of shared clonotypes between healthy human individuals. Details on this clone: No antigen is known for it.

Data came from immunoSEQ multiplex PCR; TCRdb stores just in-frame clones and leaves some out. This table holds about 680,000 clones, roughly 70% found once. CDR3 length: 16 residues. The V gene end was trimmed by 5 bases and the J gene end by 1 base; junction bases not matched to a gene: 10. Germline values: CDR1 PRHDT, CDR2 FYEKMQ (reference sequence). Study-wide results and caveats: When naive CD4 clonotypes were compared across a handful of donors, around 5% were shared. Rarefaction revealed incomplete sorted-subset sequencing despite large depth.

This TCR derives from a woman under 40 in good health. The chain recombines TRBV13 with TRBJ2-5; TRBD1 agrees at 7 bases. What was sequenced was memory CD4+ T cells sorted from blood. Subset meaning: CD45RA-negative fraction. CDR3 bases: TGTGCCAGCAGCCCAAAGACAGGGATCGGCCAAGAGACCCAGTACTTC. Translated, it gives CASSPKTGIGQETQYF.